This TCR beta chain derives from a study of blood T cell repertoires in COVID-19 (TCRdb year 2020). Describing the broader study: Samples from collaborators originated in the United States, Italy and Spain and spanned both the acute and convalescent phases of COVID-19. The prospective study material was composed of cDNA or gDNA derived from T cells, B-cell-depleted T cells, or PBMCs. The dataset comprised deeply sampled blood TCRbeta repertoires from subjects exposed to, actively infected with, or recovered from COVID-19. A freely available public database, intended as a resource for researchers studying the immune response to SARS-CoV-2, is where the repertoires were released. Samples were obtained from the ongoing ImmuneRACE study (first 160 participants) and from about 1,300 subjects provided by 6 global collaborators. Nearly every sample came with metadata listing a de-identified subject ID, COVID-19 status, age in years and sex. HLA class I and class II types, where available, came from metadata supplied by the sample provider rather than from assay-based typing. The investigation overall reported the following: The amount of clinical and demographic metadata varied by source and participant and was provided uncurated.

To note about this clone: Its binding antigen is unknown. No much larger clone exists at a distance of one base, and base qualities are not known.

Whole blood was collected in K2EDTA tubes by collaborating institutions according to the institutions' own protocols. For TCRbeta analysis, collaborators shipped samples in one of three forms: frozen whole blood, isolated PBMCs, or DNA extracted from either of those sample types. TCRbeta CDR3 regions were amplified from genomic DNA using the immunoSEQ Assay, a bias-controlled multiplex PCR. From the authors' description of their analysis: The number of nucleated cells in each sample was estimated by amplification of reference gene primers within the assay. To quantify the absolute abundance of each unique TCRbeta CDR3 rearrangement, sequence reads were collapsed and filtered. Productive Simpson clonality was computed per sample as the square root of Simpson's diversity index over productive rearrangements. TCRdb stores this immuneACCESS table with in-frame sequences only. Part of the clones is absent; in the studies checked, under half of the shortfall reflects unresolved V genes, and no reason is known for the rest. V and J calls and clone size come straight from that table; D and trimming were deduced from the DNA. The sample table holds around 15,000 clones, of which over 70% were seen once. The top ten constitute roughly a quarter of the sample.

The sample comprised peripheral blood. This TCR was recovered from a woman aged 70 to 79 with active COVID-19.

The CDR3 here reads CASSLRDFYEQFF. The nucleotides read TGTGCCAGCAGCCTCCGGGACTTTTATGAGCAGTTCTTC. Recombination joined TRBV7-2 with TRBJ2-1; TRBD2 is a weak D gene call, 6 bases matching. According to the germline V gene, CDR1 reads SGHTA and CDR2 reads FQGNSA. V is cut by 5 bases and J by 8 bases, and the space between the germline ends is 13 bases. The CDR3 spans 13 residues, from the cysteine through the phenylalanine. Kept here is only the CDR3 DNA, which spans 39 bases and is read in frame from base 1.